This TCR beta chain is drawn from a study of OX40 agonist ivuxolimab in advanced cancers. Repertoires were generated with immunoSEQ multiplex PCR, while TCRdb's copy carries only in-frame clones and drops some. The sample holds approximately 13,000 clones, under 85% seen once. A remark on this clone: The antigen is undetermined.

General study findings and limits: By week 6 at 0.1 to 3.0 mg/kg, blood CD4+ and CD8+ T cells had expanded clonally. Not determined was the antigen specificity of the expanded peripheral T cells.

CDR1 and CDR2 from the germline V gene are SQVTM and ANQGSEA. CDR3 length: 15 amino acids. The V gene lost 0 bases and the J gene lost 0 bases, with 10 bases spanning the gap. The sequence was collected from an adult with an advanced solid tumor such as melanoma, head and neck, liver or kidney cancer. The chain employs TRBV29-1 and TRBJ2-3; D is unresolved. Material: CD4+ or CD8+ T cells sorted from blood, obtained in a trial of the OX40 agonist ivuxolimab. The CDR3 is CSVEEDGSSTDTQYF. In nucleotides, the CDR3 is TGCAGCGTTGAAGAGGACGGGTCTAGCACAGATACGCAGTATTTT.